The 14 T cell receptor beta chains presented below share a single source sample, sequenced in a study of T cell repertoires in cytomegalovirus infection. One entry per CDR3 protein results from TCRdb running MiXCR on the reads. The sample includes fewer than 350,000 distinct CDR3 sequences, 9.5% of them seen just once. Sequencing was done on a sample of PBMCs. The receptors come from a human donor in good health (CMV status not recorded). Some clones in this sample may be carry-over from other donors' samples.

This clonotype appeared many times. This rearrangement joins TRBV28 to TRBJ1-5; the D is unclear. V dropped 3 bases and J dropped 4 bases, with 10 bases sitting between them. This CDR3 spans 14 amino acids. Germline CDR1 reads MDHEN; CDR2 reads SYDVKM. CDR3 loop: CASSFPLANQPQHF. CDR3 DNA: TGTGCCAGCAGTTTCCCGTTGGCGAATCAGCCCCAGCATTTT.

This rearrangement joins TRBV9 to TRBJ2-5; TRBD1 agrees at 9 bases. The junction had 8 bases not matched to a gene; V was cut back by 0 bases and J by 5 bases. In germline, CDR1 is SGDLS, CDR2 YYNGEE. This CDR3 region has 16 residues. The CDR3 nucleotides are TGTGCCAGCAGCGTAGCTGGGACAGGGCTACGGGAGACCCAGTACTTC. Translation gives CASSVAGTGLRETQYF.

This sequence joins TRBV6-6 and TRBJ2-2; D unclear. The CDR3 is made up of 13 amino acids. The V end lost 2 bases, the J end lost 3 bases, and 4 bases lay between the germline ends. Germline-derived CDR1 and CDR2 are MNHNY and SVGAGI (reference sequence). The CDR3 loop reads CASSYRHTGELFF. As DNA, the CDR3 is TGTGCCAGCAGTTACCGCCACACCGGGGAGCTGTTTTTT.

The chain is built from TRBV20-1 and TRBJ2-1; 11 nucleotides line up with TRBD2. CDR1 and CDR2 (germline): DFQATT, SNEGSKA (reference sequence). The trim removed 6 bases at V and 3 bases at J, leaving 10 bases unmatched. CDR3 length: 16 residues. The DNA for the CDR3 is TGCAGTGCGATCGCCGGGACTAGCGGCCTCTACAATGAGCAGTTCTTC. It specifies CSAIAGTSGLYNEQFF.

This clonotype has only a few counts. The V gene is TRBV5-1, the J gene TRBJ2-5; no clear D. Looked up from germline, CDR1 is SGHRS and CDR2 is YFSETQ. V shed 4 bases and J shed 2 bases, with 12 bases lying between them. The CDR3 spans 14 residues. CDR3 DNA sequence: TGCGCCAGCAGCGTGCGGTGGGCTCAAGAGACCCAGTACTTC. It is translated as CASSVRWAQETQYF.

This clonotype was observed a handful of times. The rearrangement links TRBV29-1 to TRBJ1-1; no definite D call. The V end lost 5 bases, the J end lost 4 bases, and 8 bases lay between the germline ends. The CDR3 is made up of 11 amino acids. CDR1 is SQVTM and CDR2 is ANQGSEA in the germline V gene. The CDR3 loop reads CSVYGGTEAFF. The CDR3, as DNA: TGCAGCGTTTACGGTGGCACTGAAGCTTTCTTT.

This clonotype has a count of ten or more. The rearrangement links TRBV29-1 to TRBJ2-2; a possible D gene is TRBD2 (6 bases). V lost 4 bases and J 7 bases, leaving 22 bases between the germline ends. This CDR3 is 16 amino acids long. Germline CDR1 SQVTM, CDR2 ANQGSEA. The CDR3 reads CSVGGASLGSGGELFF. For the CDR3, the DNA is TGCAGCGTTGGCGGGGCCTCTCTCGGTAGCGGCGGGGAGCTGTTTTTT.

At least ten counts were recorded for this clonotype. The CDR3 loop reads CASSLSSPTDTQYF. In DNA form, the CDR3 reads TGTGCCAGCAGTTTATCTAGCCCCACAGATACGCAGTATTTT. V and J are TRBV27 and TRBJ2-3; D is unresolved. Trimming took off 0 bases at V and 2 bases at J, with 6 bases between the two ends. The CDR3 consists of 14 residues. Germline values: CDR1 MNHEY, CDR2 SMNVEV (reference sequence).

In its sample, this clonotype was seen a few times. The chain combines TRBV27 with TRBJ2-2; 7 bases align to TRBD2. In germline, CDR1 is MNHEY, CDR2 SMNVEV (reference sequence). CDR3 size: 15 residues. Trimming at V came to 3 bases and at J to 7 bases, leaving 8 bases not matched to a gene. The CDR3 nucleotides read TGTGCCAGCAGTTTCTCGCGGGAGCTTATCGGGGAGCTGTTTTTT. This codes for CASSFSRELIGELFF.

The rearrangement uses TRBV20-1 and TRBJ2-7; 12 bases align to TRBD2. Germline V gives CDR1 DFQATT, CDR2 SNEGSKA (reference sequence). The length of the CDR3 is 16 residues. The junction had 9 bases not matched to a gene; V was cut back by 5 bases and J by 1 base. Written as DNA, the CDR3 is TGCAGTGCTCCTAGCCCCGGGACTAGCGGGTCCTACGAGCAGTACTTC. This translates into CSAPSPGTSGSYEQYF.

V usage is TRBV10-3 and J usage is TRBJ2-1, with no clear D. The V end was cut by 2 bases, the J end by 5 bases, with 10 bases between. The CDR3 length is 14 residues. Germline CDR1 is ENHRY and CDR2 is SYGVKD. The CDR3 here is CAISEVASNNEQFF. The DNA for the CDR3 is TGTGCCATCAGTGAGGTCGCGAGCAACAATGAGCAGTTCTTC.

Ten or more counts support this clonotype. The rearrangement links TRBV18 to TRBJ2-4; possibly TRBD2 for D (5 bases). The germline V gene has CDR1 KGHSH and CDR2 LQKENI. Trimming shortened V by 0 bases and J by 0 bases, and 9 bases separated the two germline ends. The CDR3 has 16 amino acids. This CDR3 reads CASSPPGNPAKNIQYF. The CDR3 coding sequence is TGTGCCAGCTCACCACCCGGGAACCCAGCCAAAAACATTCAGTACTTC.

On this clonotype: One end of the junction is discordant with germline, which a read error may explain. The V call is TRBV6-5, the J call TRBJ1-1; D possibly corresponds to TRBD1 (5 bases). The CDR3 runs to 14 residues. The germline CDR1 and CDR2 sequences are MNHEY and SVGAGI. CDR3 coding DNA: TGTGCCAGCAGAGACTACCGGGGGGGAAGTGTAGCTTTATTT. It translates to CASRDYRGGSVALF.

In this sample, this clonotype turned up a few times. The rearrangement links TRBV7-6 to TRBJ1-1; D gene ambiguous. Trimming removed 5 bases at V and 1 base at J, with 8 bases between. The CDR3 has 13 amino acids. Looked up from germline, CDR1 is SGHVS and CDR2 is FNYEAQ. DNA for the CDR3: TGTGCCAGCAGCCAACGGCGGAACACTGAAGCTTTCTTT. This translates into CASSQRRNTEAFF.